This TCR beta chain was retrieved from a study of T cell responses to AZD1222 COVID-19 vaccine. General study points: Sampling that yielded the repertoires occurred only after the peak T cell response. A rise in Spike-specific TCR breadth and depth followed two AZD1222 doses. CD4 TCRs associated with vaccination spanned spike, dominating at 160-218 and 743-854. Mostly white British, mostly female donors; authors suggested clonal diversity may be underestimated.

For this clone: The antigen is unknown.

Germline CDR1 is SGHAT and CDR2 is FQNNGV. Between the trimmed V and J ends, which lost 5 bases and 3 bases, there was a span of 8 bases. CDR3 length: 14 amino acids. This table comes from immunoSEQ multiplex PCR, and its TCRdb copy is limited to in-frame clones, with some not included. This sample has about 100,000 clones; approximately 91% occur once, and the top ten carry 16%. Sequences were derived from peripheral blood, sampled on day 0 of AZD1222 vaccination. The rearrangement joins TRBV11-2 to TRBJ1-6; the D gene is possibly TRBD1 (6 bases). This receptor was taken from an adult in good health. CDR3 DNA: TGTGCCAGCAGCCGGACAGACTATAATTCACCCCTCCACTTT. It specifies CASSRTDYNSPLHF.